Described below is a single T cell receptor (beta chain) sequence and its context. The data were taken from a study of OX40 agonist ivuxolimab in advanced cancers. Study overall: Treatment received earlier with anti-PD-1, anti-PD-L1 or anti-CTLA-4 agents was allowed, and roughly 40% had some.

Drawing of blood for sampling happened at baseline, at cycle 4 day 1, and at cycle 7 day 1. Method: immunoSEQ multiplex PCR; TCRdb's copy keeps in-frame clones and lacks some. The repertoire holds 90,000 to 100,000 clones, with roughly 89% as singletons. The CDR3 loop spans 16 amino acids. V was pared by 5 bases and J by 2 bases, with 8 bases of the junction left unmatched. In germline, CDR1 is SEHNR, CDR2 FQNEAQ (reference sequence). The chain combines TRBV7-9 with TRBJ2-3; 9 bases map to TRBD2. The TCR comes from an adult with an advanced solid tumor such as melanoma, head and neck, liver or kidney cancer. Sequencing was performed on CD4+ or CD8+ T cells sorted from blood, taken in a trial of the OX40 agonist ivuxolimab. The CDR3 bases are TGTGCCAGCAGCCTCCTCGTAGCGGGGGACACAGATACGCAGTATTTT. Translating it yields CASSLLVAGDTDTQYF.